This T cell receptor beta chain was sequenced for a study of shared clonotypes between healthy human individuals. Whole-study results and caveats: Few donors limited the genetic and exposure-history diversity represented. As a rule, naive subsets had a larger estimated richness than memory subsets.

Naive CD45RA+ and memory CD45RA-negative subsets were split from CD4+ cells. The run depth of the assay was deep. The protocol was immunoSEQ multiplex PCR, while the TCRdb copy is restricted to in-frame clones and leaves out a portion. The sample has 800,000 to 1,200,000 clones, 78% seen once. On this clone: The antigen is not known.

What was sequenced was memory CD4+ T cells from PBMCs. Subset here: CD45RA-negative fraction. The receptor was isolated from a man between 18 and 35 years old in good health. Some clones in this sample may be carry-over from other donors' samples.

This CDR3 is CASSSLLTSGKGEQYF. DNA for the CDR3: TGTGCCAGCAGTTCCCTCTTGACTAGCGGCAAAGGCGAGCAGTACTTC. The V and J genes are TRBV28 and TRBJ2-7, with 9 bases fitting TRBD2. After removal of 4 bases from V and 6 bases from J, the junction contained 13 bases not matched to a gene. The germline V gene has CDR1 MDHEN and CDR2 SYDVKM. The CDR3 is 16 amino acids. Drawing the rest from reference TRBV28 and TRBJ2-7, the complete variable domain is DVKVTQSSRYLVKRTGEKVFLECVQDMDHENMFWYRQDPGLGLRLIYFSYDVKMKEKGDIPEGYSVSREKKERFSLILESASTNQTSMYLCASSSLLTSGKGEQYFGPGTRLTVT.